This TCR beta chain was sequenced in a study of blood T cell repertoires in COVID-19. Whole-study context: COVID-19 samples, acute and convalescent, were from the United States, Italy and Spain. PBMCs, B-cell-depleted T cells, or T cells were the source of the cDNA or gDNA that made up the material.

The CDR3 loop spans 14 amino acids. V was clipped by 5 bases and J by 6 bases, with 19 bases between them. Per germline, CDR1 SQVTM and CDR2 ANQGSEA. Original processing methods: Estimation of nucleated cell counts was performed using reference gene primer amplification. The table came from immunoSEQ multiplex PCR; TCRdb's copy has only in-frame clones and leaves some out. The V and J calls and clone size are taken from that table; D and trimming were inferred from the DNA. In the table there are fewer than 75,000 clones, about 88% of which are singletons. The origin of this receptor is a man between 65 and 85 years old with acute or convalescent COVID-19. The sequencing sample was made of peripheral blood. V is TRBV29-1 and J is TRBJ1-1; the D gene is possibly TRBD1 (5 bases). DNA of the CDR3: TGCAGCGTTACGAATTGGGGGGGTTTGGCTGAAGCTTTCTTT. It specifies CSVTNWGGLAEAFF.